Given below is one T cell receptor (beta chain) in context. The sample comes from a study of blood T cells in healthy people across ages. Whole-study context: Capture via template switching afforded approximately one barcoded beta molecule per two T cells.

Primed by a sample-barcoded 5' primer and a J-beta primer mix, a second PCR proceeded for about 6 to 11 cycles. TCRdb re-called the 5' RACE reads with MiXCR, one entry per CDR3 protein. Of 790,000 or so distinct CDR3 sequences listed, 35% to 50% are singletons. Germline V lookup: CDR1 SGHKS, CDR2 YYEKEE (reference sequence). CDR3 length: 14 residues. Deletions cut 0 bases from V and 4 bases from J, with 11 bases between. The receptor comes from an elderly man in good health. Specimen: blood. The chain uses TRBV5-5 and TRBJ2-7; no clear D. CDR3 bases: TGTGCCAGCAGCTTGGACGGCAATCCTTACGAGCAGTACTTC. Its protein is CASSLDGNPYEQYF. Full variable domain (missing parts from reference TRBV5-5 and TRBJ2-7): DAGVTQSPTHLIKTRGQQVTLRCSPISGHKSVSWYQQVLGQGPQFIFQYYEKEERGRGNFPDRFSARQFPNYSSELNVNALLLGDSALYLCASSLDGNPYEQYFGPGTRLTVT.